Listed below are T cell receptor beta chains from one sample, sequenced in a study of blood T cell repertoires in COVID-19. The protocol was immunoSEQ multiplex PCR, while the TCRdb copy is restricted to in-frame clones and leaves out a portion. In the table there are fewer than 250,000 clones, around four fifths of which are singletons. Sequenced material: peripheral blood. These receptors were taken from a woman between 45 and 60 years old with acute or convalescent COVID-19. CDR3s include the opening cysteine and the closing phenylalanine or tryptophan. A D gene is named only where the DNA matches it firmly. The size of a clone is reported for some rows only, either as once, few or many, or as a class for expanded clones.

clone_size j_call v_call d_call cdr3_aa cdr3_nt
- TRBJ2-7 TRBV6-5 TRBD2 CASSPYSGPSYEQYF TGTGCCAGCAGCCCCTATAGCGGGCCATCCTACGAGCAGTACTTC
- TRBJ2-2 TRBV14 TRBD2 CASSQRGLVFERIGELFF TGTGCCAGCAGCCAGAGGGGACTAGTTTTTGAAAGGATTGGGGAGCTGTTTTTT
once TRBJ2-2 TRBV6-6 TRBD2 CASSPTSVNTGELFF TGTGCCAGCAGTCCGACTAGCGTCAACACCGGGGAGCTGTTTTTT
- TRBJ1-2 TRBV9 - CASSPQVGYTF TGTGCCAGCAGCCCTCAGGTGGGCTACACCTTC
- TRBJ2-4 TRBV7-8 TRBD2 CASSRGRESLVWVENIQYF TGTGCCAGCAGTCGCGGGCGGGAGAGTTTGGTTTGGGTGGAAAACATTCAGTACTTC
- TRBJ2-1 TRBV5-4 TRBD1 CASSPVPTGVYNEQFF TGTGCCAGCAGCCCGGTCCCCACAGGGGTGTACAATGAGCAGTTCTTC
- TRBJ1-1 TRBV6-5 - CASSQRTGGEAFF TGTGCCAGCAGTCAAAGGACGGGAGGCGAGGCTTTCTTT
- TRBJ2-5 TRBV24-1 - CATPAGDPQETQYF TGTGCCACCCCCGCAGGGGACCCCCAAGAGACCCAGTACTTC
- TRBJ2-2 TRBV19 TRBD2 CASSMGLAGLKTGELFF TGTGCCAGTAGTATGGGACTAGCGGGACTAAAAACCGGGGAGCTGTTTTTT
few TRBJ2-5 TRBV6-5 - CASSLVRQETQYF TGTGCCAGCAGTTTGGTCAGACAAGAGACCCAGTACTTC
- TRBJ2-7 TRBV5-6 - CASSLPQSGYEQYF TGTGCCAGCAGCTTGCCGCAATCGGGATACGAGCAGTACTTC
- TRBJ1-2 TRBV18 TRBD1 CASSPGGTGEDYGYTF TGTGCCAGCTCACCAGGAGGGACAGGGGAGGACTATGGCTACACCTTC
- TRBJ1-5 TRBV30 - CAWAVGDNQPQHF TGTGCCTGGGCGGTAGGGGATAATCAGCCCCAGCATTTT
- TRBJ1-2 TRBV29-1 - CSARGDDYGYTF TGCAGCGCCCGCGGGGATGACTATGGCTACACCTTC
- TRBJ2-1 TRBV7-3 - CASSLSDGSGEFF TGTGCCAGCAGCTTATCGGACGGGAGTGGGGAGTTCTTC
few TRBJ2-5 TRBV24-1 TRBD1 CATSGPGGVETQYF TGTGCCACCAGTGGCCCAGGGGGCGTGGAGACCCAGTACTTC
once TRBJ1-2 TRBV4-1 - CASSQGLGFEANYGYTF TGCGCCAGCAGCCAAGGACTCGGGTTTGAGGCTAACTATGGCTACACCTTC
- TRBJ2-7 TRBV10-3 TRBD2 CAISTVSSGLAGGRGEQYF TGTGCCATCAGTACGGTGTCCTCGGGACTAGCGGGAGGCAGGGGCGAGCAGTACTTC
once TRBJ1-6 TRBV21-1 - CASSKRKRQLDNSPLHF TGTGCCAGCAGCAAAAGAAAGCGGCAGCTAGATAATTCACCCCTCCACTTT
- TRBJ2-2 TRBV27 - CASSTYGAGELFF TGTGCCAGCAGTACCTACGGGGCCGGGGAGCTGTTTTTT
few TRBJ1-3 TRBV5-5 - CASSLARGSSGNTIYF TGTGCCAGCAGCTTGGCCCGCGGGAGCTCTGGAAACACCATATATTTT
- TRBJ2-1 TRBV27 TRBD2 CASWREMPYNEQFF TGTGCCAGCTGGCGGGAGATGCCCTACAATGAGCAGTTCTTC
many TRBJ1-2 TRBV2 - CASRRGTSGGYTF TGTGCCAGCAGGAGGGGGACGTCGGGTGGCTACACCTTC
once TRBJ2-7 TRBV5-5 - CASSLAGMPIPYEQYF TGTGCCAGCAGCCTGGCGGGGATGCCTATCCCCTACGAGCAGTACTTC
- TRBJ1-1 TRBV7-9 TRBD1 CASSLGQGSVGAFF TGTGCCAGCAGCCTCGGACAGGGTTCCGTAGGAGCTTTCTTT
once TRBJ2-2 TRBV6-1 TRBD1 CASSEAPTGGEELFF TGTGCCAGCAGTGAAGCTCCGACAGGGGGAGAGGAGCTGTTTTTT
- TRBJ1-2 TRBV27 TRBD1 CASSSRDREGYTF TGTGCCAGCAGTTCCCGAGACAGGGAAGGCTACACCTTC
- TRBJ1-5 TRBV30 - CAWSVLGQGNQPQHF TGTGCCTGGAGTGTACTTGGACAAGGAAATCAGCCCCAGCATTTT
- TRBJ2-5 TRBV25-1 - CASSRGGVQETQYF TGTGCCAGCAGTCGCGGCGGGGTTCAAGAGACCCAGTACTTC
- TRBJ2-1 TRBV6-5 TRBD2 CASSYGGLAGEQFF TGTGCCAGCAGTTACGGGGGACTAGCAGGTGAGCAGTTCTTC
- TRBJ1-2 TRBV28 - CASSYRSGYGYTF TGTGCCAGCAGCTACAGGTCAGGCTATGGCTACACCTTC
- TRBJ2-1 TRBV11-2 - CASSPANEQFF TGTGCCAGCAGCCCCGCGAATGAGCAGTTCTTC
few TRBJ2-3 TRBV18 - CASSPGDSSFRDTQYF TGTGCCAGCTCACCGGGGGACTCGTCCTTTAGAGATACGCAGTATTTT
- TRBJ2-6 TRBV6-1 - CASRGAAGFGSGANVLTF TGTGCCAGCCGTGGGGCGGCGGGTTTTGGCTCTGGGGCCAACGTCCTGACTTTC
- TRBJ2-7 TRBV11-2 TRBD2 CASSPGGLAGGPFSYEQYF TGTGCCAGCAGCCCGGGGGGACTAGCGGGAGGGCCCTTCTCCTACGAGCAGTACTTC
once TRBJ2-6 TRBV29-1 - CSAAIPSGANVLTF TGCAGCGCCGCGATTCCCTCTGGGGCCAACGTCCTGACTTTC
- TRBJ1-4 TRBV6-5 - CASSLTTVNNEKLFF TGTGCCAGCAGTCTAACGACAGTAAATAATGAAAAACTGTTTTTT